These T cell receptor beta chains were read from a single sample in a study of T cells expressing NK-cell markers. TCRdb re-analyzed the 5' RACE reads; it lists each CDR3 protein once, without DNA. The sample includes 550,000 or so distinct CDR3 sequences. The sequenced material came from blood T cells: a sorted CD56 or NKG2C T cell subset, CD4+ or CD8+ T cells, or bulk PBMC T cells (not recorded which). The receptor source for this set is a man aged 18 to 35 in good health. CDR3s include the opening cysteine and the closing phenylalanine or tryptophan. The order of the fields is J gene, V gene, CDR3 protein.

TRBJ2-3 TRBV4-3 CASSQDLRTESQYF
TRBJ2-4 TRBV12-3/TRBV12-4 CASSLAPTASSKDQYF
TRBJ2-3 TRBV6-2/TRBV6-3 CASSYSSPSGRGVSTDTQYF
TRBJ1-6 TRBV27 CASSLGQSNSPLHF
TRBJ2-2 TRBV5-6 CASSRRTSGSVTGELFF
TRBJ1-2 TRBV19 CASSIDRVDGYTF
TRBJ2-1 TRBV18 CASSPRDQGGEQFF
TRBJ1-1 TRBV10-3 CAIAMNTEAFF
TRBJ2-2 TRBV6-6 CASSSLLAGELFF
TRBJ2-7 TRBV28 CASSVDREGVEQYF